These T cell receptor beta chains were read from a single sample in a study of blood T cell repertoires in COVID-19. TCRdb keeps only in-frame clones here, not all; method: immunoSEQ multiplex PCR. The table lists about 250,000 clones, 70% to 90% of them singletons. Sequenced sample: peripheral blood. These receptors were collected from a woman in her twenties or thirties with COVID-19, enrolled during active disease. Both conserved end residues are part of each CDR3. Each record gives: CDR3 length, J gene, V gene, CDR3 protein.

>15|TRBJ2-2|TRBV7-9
CASSLVSVNTGELFF
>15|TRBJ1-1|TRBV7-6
CASTQRGMRGDEAFF
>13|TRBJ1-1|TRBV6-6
CASSSLWQGVAFF
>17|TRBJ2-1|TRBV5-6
CASSLQGAPVGVNEQFF
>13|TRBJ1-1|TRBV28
CASRSGTTNEAFF
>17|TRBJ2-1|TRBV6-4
CASSPSGGPRSYNEQFF
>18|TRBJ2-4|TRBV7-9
CASSLGVWTSGEKNIQYF
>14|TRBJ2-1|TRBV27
CASRARGGSDEQFF
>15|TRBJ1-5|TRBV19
CASSLQSDSNQPQHF
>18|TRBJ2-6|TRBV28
CASSHISTGGSGANVLTF
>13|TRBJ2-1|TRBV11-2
CASSLGQTNEQFF
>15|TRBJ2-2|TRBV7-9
CASSLGLAASRELFF
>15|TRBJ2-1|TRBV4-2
CASSRPRLEGNEQFF
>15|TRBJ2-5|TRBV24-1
CATSAGQHSAKTQYF
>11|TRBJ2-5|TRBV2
CASRLQETQYF
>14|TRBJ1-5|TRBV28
CASSLGGRGQPQHF
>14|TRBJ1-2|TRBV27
CASSSQGAGYGYTF
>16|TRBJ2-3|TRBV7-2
CASSLMGGGNTDTQYF
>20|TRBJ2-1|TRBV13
CASSLGLAGGILFSYNEQFF
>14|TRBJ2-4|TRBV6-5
CASRANRNENIQYF